This T cell receptor beta chain was obtained from a study of PD-1 blockade in classical Hodgkin lymphoma. Using immunoSEQ multiplex PCR, the repertoire was profiled, and TCRdb retains in-frame clones only, with some absent. The profile shows tens of thousands of clones, roughly 94% of them singletons. Time point defined: newly diagnosed, previously untreated cHL patient sample. Germline V gene lookup returns CDR1 SGHTA and CDR2 FQGNSA. The CDR3 loop spans 19 amino acids. V gave up 1 base and J gave up 0 bases; unmatched junction bases: 7. The sample taken for sequencing was peripheral blood mononuclear cells (PBMCs). This receptor was taken from a human donor with classical Hodgkin lymphoma. The chain recombines TRBV7-2 with TRBJ2-3; 13 bases agree with TRBD2. DNA for the CDR3: TGTGCCAGCAGCTTAGAACCACTAGCGGGGGGGGTTAGCACAGATACGCAGTATTTT. Protein sequence: CASSLEPLAGGVSTDTQYF.